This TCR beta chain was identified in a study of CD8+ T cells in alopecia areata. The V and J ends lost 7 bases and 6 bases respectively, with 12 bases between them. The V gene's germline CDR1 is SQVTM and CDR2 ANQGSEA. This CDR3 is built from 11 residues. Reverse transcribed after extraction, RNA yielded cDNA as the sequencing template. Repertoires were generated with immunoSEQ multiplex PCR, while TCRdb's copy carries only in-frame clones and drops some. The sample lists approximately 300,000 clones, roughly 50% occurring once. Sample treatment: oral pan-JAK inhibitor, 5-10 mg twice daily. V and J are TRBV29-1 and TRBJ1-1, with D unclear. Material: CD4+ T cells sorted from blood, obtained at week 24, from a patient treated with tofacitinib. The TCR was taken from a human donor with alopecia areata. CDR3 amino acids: CSARPGPEAFF. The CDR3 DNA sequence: TGCAGCGCAAGACCCGGCCCTGAAGCTTTCTTT.